This TCR beta chain was obtained from a study of CD8 T cells in Susac syndrome. It was with random hexamers that about 0.45 to 1 ug RNA was reverse transcribed. One entry per CDR3 protein, called by TCRdb with MiXCR from the immunoSEQ multiplex PCR reads. The table has about 140,000 distinct CDR3 sequences, approximately 95% seen once. V was cut by 2 bases and J by 4 bases, with 9 bases left in between. The CDR3 is 13 residues long. Germline values: CDR1 LNHNV, CDR2 YYDKDF (reference sequence). What was sequenced was CD4+ T cells from PBMCs. The clonotype originates from a human donor with multiple sclerosis. V usage is TRBV15 and J usage is TRBJ2-7; D might be TRBD1 (6 bases). The CDR3 loop reads CATSRTGPYEQYF. The CDR3, as DNA: TGTGCCACCAGCAGAACAGGGCCTTACGAGCAGTACTTC.